The 27 T cell receptor beta chains below were found in one sample sequenced in a study of neurological immune-mediated disorders. As to time point: longitudinal time-point 3. TCRdb fed the 5' RACE reads into MiXCR, producing one record per CDR3 protein. The sample has more than 40,000 distinct CDR3 sequences, roughly 13% seen once; the top ten hold 7.5% to 9.5%. The sequenced sample was PBMCs. These receptors were obtained from a male donor with HTLV-1-associated myelopathy (HAM/TSP).

At least ten counts were recorded for this clonotype. J is TRBJ2-7 and V is TRBV6-5, with D possibly matching TRBD1 (5 bases). There are 15 residues in the CDR3. The germline gives CDR1 MNHEY, CDR2 SVGAGI. Trimming stripped 3 bases from V and 0 bases from J, with 12 bases between. The CDR3 here is CASSYGARPSYEQYF. CDR3 DNA: TGTGCCAGCAGTTATGGGGCCCGACCCTCCTACGAGCAGTACTTC.

V gene TRBV5-1 combines with J gene TRBJ2-5; 9 positions match TRBD1. The CDR3 is 15 amino acids. Trimming cost V 4 bases and J 5 bases; bases outside gene matches: 9. CDR1 is SGHRS, CDR2 YFSETQ, per germline. The DNA for the CDR3 is TGCGCCAGCAGCGATCGAACAGGGGGCCGGGAGACCCAGTACTTC. It yields the protein CASSDRTGGRETQYF.

This sequence joins TRBV7-9 and TRBJ1-5; D is unclear. CDR3 length equals 13 residues. CDR1 and CDR2 from the germline V gene are SEHNR and FQNEAQ (reference sequence). V dropped 5 bases and J dropped 5 bases, with 10 bases sitting between them. In DNA, the CDR3 is TGTGCCAGCAGCGCAAGGTCGGATCAGCCCCAGCATTTT. Translated, it gives CASSARSDQPQHF. Variable domain in full (rest from reference TRBV7-9 and TRBJ1-5): DTGVSQNPRHKITKRGQNVTFRCDPISEHNRLYWYRQTLGQGPEFLTYFQNEAQLEKSRLLSDRFSAERPKGSFSTLEIQRTEQGDSAMYLCASSARSDQPQHFGDGTRLSIL.

This clonotype was seen ten or more times. CDR3 nucleotide sequence: TGTGCCAGCAGCCCCCCCCGTCGGGGTGGCGAGACCCAGTACTTC. It encodes CASSPPRRGGETQYF. The chain employs TRBV7-9 and TRBJ2-5; tentatively, D is TRBD2 (5 bases). Trimming took 5 bases from V and 5 from J, leaving 18 bases between them. Germline CDR1 is SEHNR and CDR2 is FQNEAQ (reference sequence). The CDR3 spans 15 residues.

This clonotype was seen repeatedly, ten times or more. V and J are TRBV6-2 or TRBV6-3 and TRBJ2-3; 7 bases are a match to TRBD1. V was pared by 6 bases and J by 2 bases, with 14 bases of the junction left unmatched. Germline values: CDR1 MNHEY, CDR2 SVGEGT. The CDR3 totals 17 residues. The DNA for the CDR3 is TGTGCCAGCAGATCAAAACCGGGACAGAGATTCACAGATACGCAGTATTTT. Protein sequence: CASRSKPGQRFTDTQYF.

This clonotype was counted ten times or more. The CDR3 spells CSAPPQGKREKLFF. The CDR3 coding sequence is TGCAGTGCGCCTCCTCAGGGGAAAAGAGAAAAACTGTTTTTT. The V and J genes are TRBV20-1 and TRBJ1-4; D possibly corresponds to TRBD1 (6 bases). Germline-derived CDR1 and CDR2 are DFQATT and SNEGSKA (reference sequence). Deletions cut 6 bases from V and 8 bases from J, with 19 bases between. The CDR3 runs to 14 residues.

This clonotype was recorded at least ten times. The V and J genes are TRBV3-1 and TRBJ2-2; no firm D call. The CDR3 sequence is 13 residues long. CDR1 is LGHDT, CDR2 YNNKEL, per germline (reference sequence). Trimming removed 0 bases from V and 6 bases from J, with 5 bases in between. The CDR3 nucleotides are TGTGCCAGCAGCCAAGATCGGGCCGGGGAGCTGTTTTTT. It is translated as CASSQDRAGELFF.

The chain's CDR3 is CASSVRDAQPQHF. The CDR3 DNA reads TGTGCCAGCAGCGTACGGGACGCTCAGCCCCAGCATTTT. V usage is TRBV9 and J usage is TRBJ1-5; D possibly corresponds to TRBD1 (5 bases). This CDR3 spans 13 amino acids. V was cut by 1 base and J by 6 bases, with 8 bases left in between. Germline-derived CDR1 and CDR2 are SGDLS and YYNGEE. The variable domain in full, with the rest retrieved from reference TRBV9 and TRBJ1-5, is DSGVTQTPKHLITATGQRVTLRCSPRSGDLSVYWYQQSLDQGLQFLIQYYNGEERAKGNILERFSAQQFPDLHSELNLSSLELGDSALYFCASSVRDAQPQHFGDGTRLSIL.

This clonotype was detected ten times or more. The chain has TRBV14 and TRBJ1-2; D is uncertain. Deletions cut 0 bases from V and 4 bases from J, with 9 bases between. CDR3 length: 14 residues. CDR1 and CDR2 from the germline V gene are SGHDN and FVKESK. The CDR3 region is CASSQDRAGYGYTF. The CDR3 bases are TGTGCCAGCAGCCAAGATCGTGCGGGCTATGGCTACACCTTC.

This clonotype was picked up many times. The chain couples TRBV5-1 to TRBJ1-3; D unclear. Germline V CDR1 and CDR2: SGHRS, YFSETQ. V was pared by 4 bases and J by 0 bases, with 8 bases between. CDR3 length: 14 amino acids. The chain's CDR3 is CASSRPDSGNTIYF. CDR3 coding DNA: TGCGCCAGCAGCCGGCCGGACTCTGGAAACACCATATATTTT.

This chain uses TRBV11-2 with TRBJ2-3; D possibly corresponds to TRBD2 (6 bases). The germline V and J ends were trimmed by 5 bases and 5 bases, with 17 bases remaining between them. The CDR3 consists of 15 residues. The germline V gene encodes CDR1 SGHAT and CDR2 FQNNGV. CDR3 sequence (DNA): TGTGCCAGCAGCATGCTAGCGAGATTCGGAGATACGCAGTATTTT. Protein sequence: CASSMLARFGDTQYF.

Concerning this clonotype: At one of its ends the junction is not consistent with the germline gene, which may arise from a read error. J is TRBJ2-2 and V is TRBV7-2, with D perhaps being TRBD1 or TRBD2 (6 bases each). The CDR3 spans 17 residues. Germline V gene sequence: CDR1 SGHTA, CDR2 FQGNSA. CDR3 region: CASSFDGGSSNTGELFF. The CDR3 nucleotides read TGTGCGAGCAGCTTCGACGGGGGCAGCTCAAACACCGGGGAGCTGTTTTTT.

This clonotype was counted many times. V usage is TRBV5-1 and J usage is TRBJ2-3, with 9 bases fitting TRBD1. The CDR3 has 15 residues. The J segment lost 3 bases and the V segment lost 3 bases, leaving 5 bases of the junction unmatched. CDR1 is SGHRS, CDR2 YFSETQ, per germline. In nucleotides, the CDR3 is TGCGCCAGCAGCTCGTTGGGACAGGGAACAGATACGCAGTATTTT. It encodes CASSSLGQGTDTQYF. The whole variable domain, remainder taken from reference TRBV5-1 and TRBJ2-3, is KAGVTQTPRYLIKTRGQQVTLSCSPISGHRSVSWYQQTPGQGLQFLFEYFSETQRNKGNFPGRFSGRQFSNSRSEMNVSTLELGDSALYLCASSSLGQGTDTQYFGPGTRLTVL.

This clonotype was counted ten times or more. This chain connects TRBV5-1 to TRBJ2-5; 7 positions agree with TRBD2. Per germline, CDR1 SGHRS and CDR2 YFSETQ. There are 14 residues in the CDR3. V lost 4 bases, J lost 3 bases, and 6 bases stayed unmatched. This chain's CDR3 is CASSPTSDEETQYF. CDR3 coding DNA: TGCGCCAGCAGCCCCACTAGCGATGAAGAGACCCAGTACTTC.

In its sample, this clonotype was seen many times. This chain uses TRBV20-1 with TRBJ2-1, with D possibly called TRBD1 or TRBD2 (6 bases each). Trimming left V 6 bases short and J 8 bases short, with 17 bases between. Germline CDR1 and CDR2: DFQATT and SNEGSKA (reference sequence). CDR3 length: 13 amino acids. CDR3 region: CSAKGGLNHEQFF. The CDR3 nucleotides are TGCAGTGCAAAGGGGGGATTAAATCATGAGCAGTTCTTC.

This clonotype was seen ten or more times. The V and J genes are TRBV7-2 and TRBJ2-5; D may correspond to TRBD1 or TRBD2 (5 bases each). This CDR3 region has 14 residues. Between the trimmed V and J ends, which lost 5 bases and 4 bases, there was a span of 14 bases. The V gene's germline CDR1 is SGHTA and CDR2 FQGNSA. CDR3 nucleotides: TGTGCCAGCAGCCCGGGACCCGTGGCAGAGACCCAGTACTTC. This encodes CASSPGPVAETQYF. Full variable domain (rest looked up from reference TRBV7-2 and TRBJ2-5): GAGVSQSPSNKVTEKGKDVELRCDPISGHTALYWYRQSLGQGLEFLIYFQGNSAPDKSGLPSDRFSAERTGGSVSTLTIQRTQQEDSAVYLCASSPGPVAETQYFGPGTRLLVL.

This clonotype is labeled as medium-sized. This chain links TRBV5-1 with TRBJ2-5; D perhaps matches TRBD2 (6 bases). The CDR3 is made up of 13 amino acids. V was shortened by 4 bases and J by 1 base, with 8 bases between the two germline ends. Germline V gene lookup returns CDR1 SGHRS and CDR2 YFSETQ. CDR3: CASSPGLQETQYF. CDR3 nucleotides: TGCGCCAGCAGCCCGGGACTCCAAGAGACCCAGTACTTC.

This clonotype showed up many times. J is TRBJ2-3 and V is TRBV7-2; TRBD1 aligns across 8 bases. The germline CDR1 and CDR2 sequences are SGHTA and FQGNSA. Germline trimming cut 11 bases from V and 4 bases from J; bases unmatched to any gene: 14. The CDR3 is 15 amino acids. CDR3 nucleotide sequence: TGTGCCGCCGGAGGCAGGGGGCGAGGAGCAGATACGCAGTATTTT. Its translation: CAAGGRGRGADTQYF.

At least ten counts were recorded for this clonotype. J is TRBJ1-2 and V is TRBV28; 7 nucleotides agree with TRBD1. The germline V gene has CDR1 MDHEN and CDR2 SYDVKM. The CDR3 is 14 residues long. With V trimmed by 2 bases and J by 7 bases, 7 bases remained unmatched. DNA of the CDR3: TGTGCCAGCAGTTTACCCGGGACAGTTGGTGGCTACACCTTC. It encodes CASSLPGTVGGYTF.

The table lists this clonotype with many counts. The J gene is TRBJ2-7, the V gene TRBV6-5, with D perhaps matching TRBD1 (6 bases). Germline V gene data show CDR1 as MNHEY and CDR2 as SVGAGI. This CDR3 has 16 residues. V dropped 5 bases and J dropped 0 bases, with 17 bases sitting between them. This chain's CDR3 is CASSPTGLSDSYEQYF. The CDR3 DNA reads TGTGCCAGCAGTCCGACAGGTCTGAGTGACTCCTACGAGCAGTACTTC.

In its sample, this clonotype was seen many times. This rearrangement joins TRBV2 to TRBJ2-1, with TRBD2 as a possible D gene (5 bases). The germline V gene encodes CDR1 SNHLY and CDR2 FYNNEI. Trimming cost V 2 bases and J 0 bases, with 5 bases left between them. The CDR3 covers 14 residues. CDR3 bases: TGTGCCAGCAGTGAAACTAGCTCCTACAATGAGCAGTTCTTC. This encodes CASSETSSYNEQFF. The whole variable domain, filled in from reference TRBV2 and TRBJ2-1, reads EPEVTQTPSHQVTQMGQEVILRCVPISNHLYFYWYRQILGQKVEFLVSFYNNEISEKSEIFDDQFSVERPDGSNFTLKIRSTKLEDSAMYFCASSETSSYNEQFFGPGTRLTVL.

With respect to this clonotype: Relative to the germline gene, one junction end is altered; a read error may explain this. The chain carries TRBV20-1 and TRBJ1-2; no firm D call. The CDR3 has 13 residues. CDR1 and CDR2 (germline): DFQATT, SNEGSKA (reference sequence). The CDR3 is CSAKQILHHGYSF. Written as DNA, the CDR3 is TGCAGTGCTAAACAGATTCTTCACCATGGCTACAGCTTC.

This clonotype was observed at least ten times. The CDR3 reads CASSPGTGASASGELFF. In nucleotides, the CDR3 is TGTGCCAGCAGCCCCGGGACCGGGGCGTCTGCCAGCGGGGAGCTGTTTTTT. The chain employs TRBV3-1 and TRBJ2-2; the D call may be TRBD1 or TRBD2 (5 bases each). Germline-derived CDR1 and CDR2 are LGHDT and YNNKEL (reference sequence). With 4 bases removed from V and 7 bases from J, the gap between germline ends came to 22 bases. This CDR3 region has 17 residues.

This clonotype was seen repeatedly, ten times or more. This chain joins TRBV20-1 and TRBJ1-4; TRBD1 agrees at 7 bases. With V trimmed by 6 bases and J by 5 bases, 6 bases remained unmatched. Germline V gene data show CDR1 as DFQATT and CDR2 as SNEGSKA (reference sequence). The CDR3 is 13 amino acids. CDR3 bases: TGCAGTGCCCCGGGACAGCCGAATGAAAAACTGTTTTTT. Its translation: CSAPGQPNEKLFF.

At least ten counts were recorded for this clonotype. This rearrangement joins TRBV2 to TRBJ2-7; 10 bases line up with TRBD1. The length of the CDR3 is 15 residues. V dropped 5 bases and J dropped 0; count of bases not matched to a gene: 4. CDR1 SNHLY and CDR2 FYNNEI come from the germline V gene. The CDR3 DNA follows: TGTGCCAGCAGTTCCCGGACAGGGGGCTCCTACGAGCAGTACTTC. As protein: CASSSRTGGSYEQYF.

V usage is TRBV10-1 and J usage is TRBJ2-2; D may be TRBD1 (6 bases). Deletions cut 5 bases from V and 5 bases from J, with 12 bases between. The CDR3 covers 14 residues. The germline V gene has CDR1 WNHNN and CDR2 SYGVQD (reference sequence). CDR3 coding DNA: TGCGCCAGCAGTCAGGGGTGGGGGACCGGGGAGCTGTTTTTT. The encoded protein is CASSQGWGTGELFF.

This clonotype was detected ten times or more. The chain couples TRBV20-1 to TRBJ2-3; TRBD2 might be the D (6 bases). Germline V gene sequence: CDR1 DFQATT, CDR2 SNEGSKA (reference sequence). Trimming stripped 6 bases from V and 6 bases from J, with 19 bases between. The CDR3 covers 14 residues. CDR3 DNA sequence: TGCAGTGCCACCGGGACTGAGATATGGGATACGCAGTATTTT. Its protein product is CSATGTEIWDTQYF.